This T cell receptor beta chain was identified during a study of T cell clonality in common variable immunodeficiency (dated by TCRdb to between 2015 and 2016). CVID samples and control samples contributed equivalent amounts of genomic DNA as sequencing input. For every sample, a 60 bp segment covering the rearranged TCRbeta CDR3 region was amplified and then sequenced. The immunoSEQ assay, a bias-corrected multiplex PCR combined with high-throughput sequencing, was used for TCRbeta amplification. The authors' analysis ran thus. Each unique nucleotide sequence was treated as a clone and annotated with V, D and J genes, copy number and frequency. Sequences were labeled productive if in frame, and non-productive if out of frame or containing stop codons. As previously described, Shannon's entropy was used to calculate clonality. Mean CDR3 Kyte-Doolittle hydropathy was derived from the predicted amino acid sequences of productive clones. Hierarchical clustering of scaled V gene usage was performed with the R hclust function using Manhattan distance and complete linkage. Sharing of clones by CDR3 amino acid sequence was evaluated through resampling of 12 repertoires per group over 100 rounds. The repertoires were searched for about 70 published EBV-specific TCRbeta sequences and 200 to 300 published CMV-specific TCRbeta sequences. Two CVID samples yielding fewer than 10,000 sequences were excluded from analysis, leaving over 35 CVID repertoires. This is the immuneACCESS table as TCRdb keeps it, with only in-frame sequences that have V and J called. A part of the clones is gone; compared with another copy, unresolved V genes explain less than half, and the rest is unexplained. For V, J and clone size, that table is used; D and trimming come from the DNA. Listed for this sample are 40,000 to 45,000 clones, none observed only a single time. Of the sample, 10% falls within the top ten clones.

This clone was recorded many times. Its recognized antigen is unknown. Here is what the overall study found, with its caveats: CVID TCRbeta sequences were reported to have fewer deletions and N-nucleotide insertions and to lack highly modified clones with 13 or more V deletions. Even though DNA input was equal, the average per sample came to some 90,000 unique sequences for controls compared with 25,000 to 40,000 for CVID samples. Compared with healthy controls, CVID subjects showed increased TCRbeta clonality (t-test p = 0.018), a feature most characteristic of about a third of subjects. Differences among patients in the CVID cohort limited the correlations between repertoire features and clinical complications. Fewer TCRbeta clones were shared among CVID subjects than among healthy controls (p < 0.0001). It was noted by the authors that sequencing of the repertoires of T cell subpopulations would be needed to clarify the cause of the increased clonality in CVID.

Both CVID patients and healthy controls were predominantly of Caucasian heritage. From each donor, about 4.5 to 9 ml of heparinized peripheral whole blood was collected. TCRbeta CDR3 repertoires were sequenced from genomic DNA of adults with common variable immune deficiency (CVID) and healthy adult controls. There were about 22 healthy adult volunteers in the control group (around twelve female and 10 or so male), ranging in age from about 20 to 66 years, with a mean age of roughly 35. Diluted blood was density-centrifuged over Hypaque 1077 or Ficoll-Paque to isolate peripheral blood mononuclear cells. Genomic DNA was extracted from unsorted mononuclear cells by Qiagen column purification or by a centrifugation-based method. The source material was peripheral blood mononuclear cells. The receptor was isolated from a person aged 18 to 75 in good health.

CDR3 loop: CASSLPLLSTDTQYF. CDR3 DNA, as far as it was read: TGTGCCAGCAGCTTGCCACTCCTCAGCACAGATACG. The rearranged segments are TRBV5-5 and TRBJ2-3; too little of a D gene remains to name it. The read ends 3 residues shy of where the CDR3 ends; the end is completed using the germline J gene. As encoded in the germline V gene (reference sequence), CDR1 is SGHKS while CDR2 is YYEKEE. Trimming at the junction amounts to 1 base on V and 0 bases on J, and the germline ends lie 9 bases apart. Measured from the cysteine to the phenylalanine, the CDR3 is 15 residues long. The 36 bases shown cover part of the CDR3, and their frame starts at base 1.